One sample yielded the 5 T cell receptor beta chains listed below, sequenced in a study of yellow fever vaccine responses in identical twins. From the RT-PCR reads, TCRdb called clonotypes with MiXCR, one entry per CDR3 protein. Of about 9,000 distinct CDR3 sequences detected, around four fifths appear once; the ten largest clones hold 2% to 2.5%. The sample consisted of T cells from blood (PBMCs), unsorted or a sorted subset (not recorded which), taken before or after yellow fever vaccination (not recorded which). The source of these receptors is a woman aged 18-29 years who received the yellow fever vaccine.

The CDR3 DNA reads as TGTGCCATCAGTGAGTCGAACAAGGGGCTGAACACTGAAGCTTTCTTT. This sequence encodes CAISESNKGLNTEAFF. This rearrangement joins TRBV10-3 to TRBJ1-1, with D tentatively TRBD1 (5 bases). Germline V gives CDR1 ENHRY, CDR2 SYGVKD. The CDR3 has 16 residues. V lost 0 bases and J 0 bases, leaving 11 bases between the germline ends.

The V and J genes are TRBV11-3 and TRBJ2-1; weak D call: TRBD2 (5 bases). Germline lookup yields CDR1 SGHNT and CDR2 YENEEA. Between the trimmed V and J ends, which lost 0 bases and 4 bases, there was a span of 7 bases. The CDR3 sequence is 14 residues long. The CDR3 coding sequence is TGTGCCAGCAGCTTAGAACGGGGTTACAATGAGCAGTTCTTC. Protein product: CASSLERGYNEQFF.

The chain couples TRBV5-1 to TRBJ2-1, with D unclear. The germline V gene has CDR1 SGHRS and CDR2 YFSETQ. There are 15 residues in the CDR3. Trimming left V 6 bases short and J 8 bases short, with 21 bases between. Written as DNA, the CDR3 is TGCGCCAGCATCGCATCCGGCCTAAGTGTGGATGAGCAGTTCTTC. Its translation: CASIASGLSVDEQFF.

The chain links TRBV13 to TRBJ2-7, with TRBD2 identical over 9 bases. The germline V gene has CDR1 PRHDT and CDR2 FYEKMQ (reference sequence). This CDR3 has 16 residues. V shed 0 bases, J shed 0 bases, and the junction held 3 bases outside the gene matches. DNA for the CDR3: TGTGCCAGCAGCTTAGGCGATAGCGGGAGCTCCTACGAGCAGTACTTC. This codes for CASSLGDSGSSYEQYF.

This chain links TRBV4-3 with TRBJ2-1, with D possibly TRBD2 on 8 matching bases. Trimming removed 4 bases at V and 2 bases at J, with 15 bases between. The length of the CDR3 is 16 residues. Germline V gene lookup returns CDR1 LGHNA and CDR2 YSLEER. The CDR3: CASSPPGRGPYNEQFF. CDR3 DNA: TGCGCCAGCAGCCCCCCCGGGAGGGGGCCCTACAATGAGCAGTTCTTC.